This T cell receptor (beta chain) was recovered during a study of sequential checkpoint blockade in melanoma. Study as a whole: Randomization was 1:1 between first-line nivolumab→ipilimumab and ipilimumab→nivolumab. After both sequences, patients received maintenance nivolumab.

Noted treatment: randomized to nivolumab then ipilimumab (arm A) or the reverse (arm B). PBMC sorting kept live CD3+CD8+ cells without CD19 or CD56. The ends were cut back, 0 bases at V and 2 bases at J, with 10 bases in the middle. Germline CDR1 SGHNT, CDR2 YYREEE (reference sequence). This CDR3 spans 15 amino acids. Sequenced by immunoSEQ multiplex PCR; TCRdb stores in-frame clones only, minus some. The data hold roughly 14,000 clones, with around three quarters observed a single time. This TCR was recovered from a human donor with melanoma. The chain links TRBV5-4 to TRBJ2-3; perhaps TRBD2 as D (5 bases). The sequencing here drew on CD8+ T cells sorted from blood (inferred from file names), taken from a patient given nivolumab and ipilimumab in sequence. In DNA, the CDR3 is TGTGCCAGCAGCTTGGGGCTAGCCTACACAGATACGCAGTATTTT. It translates to CASSLGLAYTDTQYF.